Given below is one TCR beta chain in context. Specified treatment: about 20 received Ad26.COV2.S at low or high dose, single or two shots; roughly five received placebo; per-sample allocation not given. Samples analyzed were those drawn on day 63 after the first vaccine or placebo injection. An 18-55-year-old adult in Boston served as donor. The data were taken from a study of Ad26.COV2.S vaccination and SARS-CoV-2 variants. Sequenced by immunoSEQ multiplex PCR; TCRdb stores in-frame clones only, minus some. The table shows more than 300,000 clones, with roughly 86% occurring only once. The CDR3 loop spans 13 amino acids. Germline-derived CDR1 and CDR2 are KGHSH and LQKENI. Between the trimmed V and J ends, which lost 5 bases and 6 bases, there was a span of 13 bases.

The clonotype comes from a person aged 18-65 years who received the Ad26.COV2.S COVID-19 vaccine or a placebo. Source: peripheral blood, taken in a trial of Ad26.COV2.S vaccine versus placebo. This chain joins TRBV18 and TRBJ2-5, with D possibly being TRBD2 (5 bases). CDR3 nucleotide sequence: TGTGCCAGCTCATCGGACTTCGGCCAGACCCAGTACTTC. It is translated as CASSSDFGQTQYF.